Listed here are 10 T cell receptor beta chains from one sample, sequenced in a study of T cells in Graves' hyperthyroidism and ophthalmopathy. It was RNA transcripts that yielded the amplified TCR beta CDR3 regions. With the HTBI primer set, the TCR CDR3 went through a first round of RT-PCR. TCRdb re-called the multiplex PCR reads through MiXCR, storing one row per CDR3 protein. The sample carries roughly 380,000 distinct CDR3 sequences, about 18% recorded once. The sequencing input was blood. The receptor source for this set is a woman younger than 35 with Graves' hyperthyroidism.

The table lists this clonotype with many counts. This sequence joins TRBV2 and TRBJ2-7; TRBD2 agrees at 8 bases. The CDR3 spans 14 residues. From germline, CDR1 is SNHLY and CDR2 FYNNEI. V lost 6 bases and J lost 2; bases outside the gene matches: 6. CDR3 DNA sequence: TGTGCCAGCAGGGCCAGCGGGGGTACCTACGAGCAGTACTTC. Protein product: CASRASGGTYEQYF.

This clonotype has ten or more counts. This chain joins TRBV6-2 or TRBV6-3 and TRBJ1-2; no clear D. The CDR3 totals 14 residues. Germline assignment: CDR1 MNHEY and CDR2 SVGEGT. V was clipped by 5 bases and J by 7 bases, with 17 bases between them. The CDR3 nucleotides read TGTGCCAGCAGTGGATCCGGGCGGCGGCGTGGCTACACCTTC. Amino acids: CASSGSGRRRGYTF.

This clonotype was seen many times. V is TRBV6-5 and J is TRBJ2-7; 7 bases are a match to TRBD1. There are 16 residues in the CDR3. J lost 3 bases, V lost 5 bases, and 13 bases had no gene match. From germline, CDR1 is MNHEY and CDR2 SVGAGI. CDR3 DNA sequence: TGTGCCAGCAGTCACCTACCTGGACAGGTCCACTACGAGCAGTACTTC. Its protein is CASSHLPGQVHYEQYF.

This clonotype occurred many times. The chain uses TRBV12-3 or TRBV12-4 and TRBJ2-2; TRBD2 matches at 8 bases. Trimming removed 3 bases from V and 7 bases from J; junction bases left unmatched: 10. CDR3 length: 16 residues. The CDR3 loop is CASSFVAVRGGGELFF. The CDR3 DNA reads TGTGCCAGCAGTTTTGTAGCGGTCCGGGGGGGCGGGGAGCTGTTTTTT.

Notes on this clonotype: A clone one base away is much larger, so this may be a read error. This sequence joins TRBV6-1 and TRBJ1-5, with a weak D call TRBD1 (6 bases). CDR3 length: 13 residues. Between the trimmed V and J ends, which lost 6 bases and 8 bases, there was a span of 14 bases. CDR1 and CDR2 from the germline V gene are MNHNS and SASEGT. For the CDR3, the DNA is TGTGCCAGCAGCACAGGGTGGAATGAGCCCCAGCATTTT. This codes for CASSTGWNEPQHF.

This clonotype was detected ten times or more. This sequence joins TRBV30 and TRBJ2-5, with TRBD2 matching over 9 bases. The ends lost 6 bases at V and 3 bases at J; junction bases unmatched: 14. Germline V lookup: CDR1 GTSNPN, CDR2 SVGIG (reference sequence). The CDR3 length is 16 residues. CDR3 in amino acids: CACLPFAAGGKETQYF. The CDR3 nucleotides read TGTGCCTGCCTCCCATTTGCAGCGGGGGGAAAAGAGACCCAGTACTTC.

This clonotype has just a few counts. The rearrangement uses TRBV18 and TRBJ2-7; possibly TRBD2 for D (5 bases). The CDR3 is 15 residues long. V gave up 0 bases and J gave up 0 bases, with 9 bases separating them. Germline loops: CDR1 KGHSH, CDR2 LQKENI. The CDR3 is CASSPPRAASYEQYF. As DNA, the CDR3 is TGTGCCAGCTCACCACCGCGGGCTGCCTCCTACGAGCAGTACTTC. Based on the CDR3 plus reference TRBV18 and TRBJ2-7, the full variable domain is NAGVMQNPRHLVRRRGQEARLRCSPMKGHSHVYWYRQLPEEGLKFMVYLQKENIIDESGMPKERFSAEFPKEGPSILRIQQVVRGDSAAYFCASSPPRAASYEQYFGPGTRLTVT.

The gene calls are TRBV2 and TRBJ2-4; D not certain. The germline V gene encodes CDR1 SNHLY and CDR2 FYNNEI. The CDR3 runs 10 residues. The ends were cut back, 0 bases at V and 15 bases at J, with 6 bases in the middle. CDR3 bases: TGTGCCAGCAGTGAAGCCCAGACGTACTTC. Translated, it gives CASSEAQTYF.

Many counts were recorded for this clonotype. The genes are TRBV30 and TRBJ2-6; D remains ambiguous. Between the trimmed V and J ends, which lost 6 bases and 0 bases, there was a span of 12 bases. This CDR3 contains 15 residues. The germline gives CDR1 GTSNPN, CDR2 SVGIG (reference sequence). The CDR3 reads CACNPITSGANVLTF. The DNA of the CDR3 is TGTGCCTGCAACCCTATTACCTCTGGGGCCAACGTCCTGACTTTC.

Only a few counts were recorded for this clonotype. V and J are TRBV7-3 and TRBJ1-1; the D gene is possibly TRBD1 (5 bases). Germline CDR1 reads SGHTA; CDR2 reads FQGTGA. This CDR3 contains 13 residues. Trimming removed 5 bases at V and 5 bases at J, with 12 bases between. The CDR3 DNA reads as TGTGCCAGCAGCCCGACCAGGGATACTGAAGCTTTCTTT. Its translation is CASSPTRDTEAFF.